This entry is about one T cell receptor beta chain. As yet, its antigen is unknown. This entry comes from a study of shared clonotypes between healthy human individuals. Points from the study as a whole: In the sorted subsets, rarefaction showed sequencing was incomplete despite large depth. Clonotype sharing across several donors was observed for 4% to 5.5% of naive CD4 clonotypes. A small donor pool kept down the genetic and exposure-history diversity that was represented.

Germline lookup yields CDR1 MNHEY and CDR2 SMNVEV (reference sequence). The CDR3 extends over 18 amino acids. V dropped 4 bases and J dropped 7; count of bases not matched to a gene: 14. In the source study's methods: ImmunoSEQ output lacked quality scores and full-length reads, limiting matched filtering. Generated by immunoSEQ multiplex PCR, the TCRdb table keeps only in-frame clones and is missing some. For V, J and clone size, that table is used; D and trimming come from the DNA. The sample has about 1.5 million clones, 95% to 99% seen once. The source of this sequence is a man aged 25 to 45 in good health. V and J are TRBV27 and TRBJ2-1, with TRBD2 matching over 12 bases. Sequenced sample: naive CD4+ T cells sorted from blood. Specified subset: CD45RA+ positively selected. The CDR3 loop reads CASSSILAGGSGRNEQFF. CDR3 DNA sequence: TGTGCCAGCAGTTCCATCCTAGCGGGAGGGTCTGGCAGGAATGAGCAGTTCTTC.